These 21 T cell receptor beta chains originate from one sample sequenced in a study of shared clonotypes between healthy human individuals. TCRdb keeps only in-frame clones here, not all; method: immunoSEQ multiplex PCR. This repertoire shows about 1.1 million clones, around 77% found once; its top ten account for approximately 0.95%. Specimen: memory CD4+ T cells from PBMCs. Subset described: CD45RA-negative fraction. These receptors were taken from a man aged 18 to 35 in good health. Some clones in this sample may be carry-over from other donors' samples.

The chain carries TRBV27 and TRBJ1-1; 7 bases align to TRBD1. Germline CDR1 is MNHEY and CDR2 is SMNVEV (reference sequence). CDR3 length equals 15 residues. Trimming removed 5 bases from V and 6 bases from J; junction bases left unmatched: 12. The CDR3 DNA is TGTGCCAGCAGTATCACTCACTTACAGGGGTCTGAAGCTTTCTTT. Protein product: CASSITHLQGSEAFF.

The sample holds a few counts of this clone. The chain uses TRBV21-1 and TRBJ2-5; no check of the table's D call, TRBD2, against the DNA was made. TRBV21-1 is described as a pseudogene. The CDR3 extends over 17 amino acids. CDR3: CASSIAGGFGKEETQYF. The CDR3 DNA reads TGTGCCAGCAGCATAGCGGGAGGGTTTGGGAAGGAAGAGACCCAGTACTTC.

This clone was counted once. V usage is TRBV19 and J usage is TRBJ1-1; 7 bases agree with TRBD1. Germline CDR1 LNHDA, CDR2 SQIVND (reference sequence). This CDR3 has 18 residues. Unmatched junction bases numbered 18, after V lost 3 bases and J lost 5 bases. The CDR3 protein is CASSIAAGGRNRRTEAFF. CDR3 coding DNA: TGTGCCAGTAGTATTGCGGCAGGGGGAAGGAACCGGAGGACTGAAGCTTTCTTT.

The genes are TRBV19 and TRBJ1-1; TRBD1 might be the D (6 bases). With 4 bases removed from V and 4 bases from J, the gap between germline ends came to 22 bases. The CDR3 totals 17 residues. Germline assignment: CDR1 LNHDA and CDR2 SQIVND (reference sequence). The CDR3 bases are TGTGCCAGTAGTACCCCAAGGGGGATCACGGGGGCCACTGAAGCTTTCTTT. Amino acids: CASSTPRGITGATEAFF.

The CDR3 loop is CASSFGLVENTGELFF. Here the CDR3 DNA reads TGCGCCAGCAGCTTCGGCCTAGTAGAAAACACCGGGGAGCTGTTTTTT. The chain employs TRBV5-1 and TRBJ2-2; D ambiguous. Germline CDR1 SGHRS, CDR2 YFSETQ. The CDR3 totals 16 residues. Trimming pared 2 bases from V and 2 bases from J, leaving 13 bases between.

The chain recombines TRBV28 with TRBJ2-5, with D maybe TRBD2 (5 bases). The germline V gene encodes CDR1 MDHEN and CDR2 SYDVKM. The CDR3 spans 15 residues. Trimming cost V 8 bases and J 3 bases, with 19 bases left between them. CDR3: CASANLGFGEETQYF. CDR3 DNA sequence: TGTGCCAGCGCAAACCTTGGATTCGGGGAAGAGACCCAGTACTTC.

The genes are TRBV30 and TRBJ2-1; 8 bases fit TRBD2. Germline V CDR1 and CDR2: GTSNPN, SVGIG (reference sequence). The CDR3 extends over 15 amino acids. Unmatched junction bases numbered 4, after V lost 0 bases and J lost 3 bases. This CDR3 is CAWSVVLAGYNEQFF. DNA for the CDR3: TGTGCCTGGAGTGTTGTGCTAGCGGGCTACAATGAGCAGTTCTTC. The entire variable domain, with the rest obtained from reference TRBV30 and TRBJ2-1, is as follows: SQTIHQWPATLVQPVGSPLSLECTVEGTSNPNLYWYRQAAGRGLQLLFYSVGIGQISSEVPQNLSASRPQDRQFILSSKKLLLSDSGFYLCAWSVVLAGYNEQFFGPGTRLTVL.

V and J are TRBV6-5 and TRBJ2-2; maybe TRBD1 (5 bases). In germline, CDR1 is MNHEY, CDR2 SVGAGI. V dropped 6 bases and J dropped 6 bases, with 5 bases sitting between them. The CDR3 has 11 amino acids. CDR3 coding DNA: TGTGCCAGCAGAGGGGCCGGGGAGCTGTTTTTT. It is translated as CASRGAGELFF.

The J gene is TRBJ2-7, the V gene TRBV4-1; D is unresolved. Trimming took 3 bases from V and 6 from J, leaving 12 bases between them. The germline V gene has CDR1 MGHRA and CDR2 YSYEKL. CDR3 length equals 13 residues. The CDR3 DNA reads as TGCGCCAGCAGCCACTTGGGGTTGGGCGAGCAGTACTTC. It specifies CASSHLGLGEQYF.

V and J are TRBV5-1 and TRBJ1-2; D gene unclear. Germline V CDR1 and CDR2: SGHRS, YFSETQ. Trimming took off 4 bases at V and 2 bases at J, with 15 bases between the two ends. This CDR3 is built from 15 residues. The DNA for the CDR3 is TGCGCCAGCAGCGTGGAGGAAGGCTCAAACTATGGCTACACCTTC. Protein: CASSVEEGSNYGYTF.

This chain links TRBV30 with TRBJ1-3; 10 bases match TRBD1. Germline CDR1 reads GTSNPN; CDR2 reads SVGIG (reference sequence). The CDR3 covers 14 residues. Unmatched junction bases numbered 2, after V lost 5 bases and J lost 1 base. The CDR3 nucleotides are TGTGCCTGGGGACAGGGGGGTTCTGGAAACACCATATATTTT. It is translated as CAWGQGGSGNTIYF.

This chain links TRBV2 with TRBJ1-3; D perhaps matches TRBD1 (5 bases). Germline V gene lookup returns CDR1 SNHLY and CDR2 FYNNEI. The CDR3 extends over 13 amino acids. V was cut by 10 bases and J by 12 bases, with 22 bases left in between. The CDR3 spells CANSALPGTHIYF. The CDR3 region has the DNA TGTGCCAACAGCGCCCTACCCGGGACGCACATATATTTT.

This clone turned up a few times. The chain uses TRBV18 and TRBJ2-7; D not resolved. V shed 2 bases and J shed 2 bases, with 1 base lying between them. Germline CDR1 reads KGHSH; CDR2 reads LQKENI. The CDR3 has 11 residues. The CDR3 coding sequence is TGTGCCAGCTCACCAGCCTACGAGCAGTACTTC. As protein: CASSPAYEQYF.

V and J are TRBV5-6 and TRBJ2-1, with TRBD2 identical over 7 bases. Trimming at V came to 4 bases and at J to 3 bases, leaving 7 bases not matched to a gene. CDR1 is SGHDT and CDR2 is YYEEEE in the germline V gene. The CDR3 spans 15 residues. The CDR3 DNA is TGTGCCAGCAGCCGACGGACTAGAGACTACAATGAGCAGTTCTTC. This sequence encodes CASSRRTRDYNEQFF.

V and J are TRBV4-3 and TRBJ2-7; weak D call: TRBD2 (6 bases). The CDR3 has 14 residues. In germline, CDR1 is LGHNA, CDR2 YSLEER. Between the trimmed V and J ends, which lost 3 bases and 5 bases, there was a span of 14 bases. CDR3 coding DNA: TGCGCCAGCAGCCAGGGTCGGGGGTGGAACGAGCAGTACTTC. Amino acids: CASSQGRGWNEQYF.

In regard to this clone: This sequence is one base from a far larger clone and is likely a read error. The chain carries TRBV2 and TRBJ2-7; 10 nucleotides match TRBD1. After removal of 6 bases from V and 3 bases from J, the junction contained 2 bases not matched to a gene. In germline, CDR1 is SNHLY, CDR2 FYNNEI. The CDR3 loop spans 13 amino acids. The CDR3 DNA is TGTGCCAGCAGGGGACAGGGGTTCTACGAGCAGTACTTC. Residues: CASRGQGFYEQYF.

The chain joins TRBV30 to TRBJ2-3; D is possibly TRBD2 (5 bases). The V end was cut by 5 bases, the J end by 5 bases, with 14 bases between. CDR1 is GTSNPN and CDR2 is SVGIG in the germline V gene (reference sequence). The CDR3 contains 13 residues. CDR3 region: CAWDRGVGDTQYF. The CDR3 DNA is TGTGCCTGGGACCGGGGTGTAGGAGATACGCAGTATTTT.

There are a few counts of this clone. DNA of the CDR3: TGTGCCAGCAGCCCCGGACAGCGGATGGGCTACACCTTC. It translates to CASSPGQRMGYTF. The gene calls are TRBV7-2 and TRBJ1-2; weak D call: TRBD1 (6 bases). Germline-derived CDR1 and CDR2 are SGHTA and FQGNSA. The ends were cut back, 5 bases at V and 8 bases at J, with 15 bases in the middle. CDR3 length: 13 amino acids.

Of note for this clone: A read error is the likely source, as a far larger clone sits one nucleotide away. Other DNA sequences within the sample encode an identical CDR3. This chain joins TRBV5-4 and TRBJ2-1; D remains unclear. V was pared by 0 bases and J by 8 bases, with 18 bases between. Germline V gene lookup returns CDR1 SGHNT and CDR2 YYREEE (reference sequence). The CDR3 has 16 amino acids. CDR3 sequence (DNA): TGTGCCAGCAGCTTGGGGTCTAGTGGGTATGGATATGAGCAGTTCTTC. Translated: CASSLGSSGYGYEQFF.

J is TRBJ2-5 and V is TRBV7-6; 8 positions match TRBD2. From germline, CDR1 is SGHVS and CDR2 FNYEAQ. The CDR3 totals 14 residues. V lost 5 bases and J lost 7; bases outside the gene matches: 9. The CDR3 loop reads CASSQIGGGRTQYF. The CDR3 DNA sequence: TGTGCCAGCAGCCAAATCGGGGGGGGTCGGACCCAGTACTTC.

Regarding this clone: Other DNA sequences of this sample code for an identical CDR3. The chain has TRBV7-9 and TRBJ2-7, with TRBD2 as a possible D gene (6 bases). Germline V CDR1 and CDR2: SEHNR, FQNEAQ (reference sequence). CDR3 length: 14 residues. Trimming removed 2 bases at V and 1 base at J, with 9 bases between. CDR3: CASSLRDSSYEQYF. The CDR3 region has the DNA TGTGCCAGCAGCTTAAGGGACTCATCCTACGAGCAGTACTTC.